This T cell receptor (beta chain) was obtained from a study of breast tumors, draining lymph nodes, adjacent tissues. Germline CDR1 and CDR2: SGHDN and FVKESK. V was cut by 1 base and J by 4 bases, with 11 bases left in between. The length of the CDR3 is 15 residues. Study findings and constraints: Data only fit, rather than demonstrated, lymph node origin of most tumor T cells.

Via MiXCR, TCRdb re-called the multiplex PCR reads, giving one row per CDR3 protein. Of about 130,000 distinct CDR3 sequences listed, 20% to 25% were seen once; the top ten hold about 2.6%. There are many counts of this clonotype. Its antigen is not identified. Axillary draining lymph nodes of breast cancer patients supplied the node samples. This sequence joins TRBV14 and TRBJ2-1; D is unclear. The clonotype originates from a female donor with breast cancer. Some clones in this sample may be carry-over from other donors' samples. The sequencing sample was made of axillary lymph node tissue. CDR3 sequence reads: CASSQVKAGYNEQFF. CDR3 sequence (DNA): TGTGCCAGCAGCCAAGTGAAGGCTGGATACAATGAGCAGTTCTTC.